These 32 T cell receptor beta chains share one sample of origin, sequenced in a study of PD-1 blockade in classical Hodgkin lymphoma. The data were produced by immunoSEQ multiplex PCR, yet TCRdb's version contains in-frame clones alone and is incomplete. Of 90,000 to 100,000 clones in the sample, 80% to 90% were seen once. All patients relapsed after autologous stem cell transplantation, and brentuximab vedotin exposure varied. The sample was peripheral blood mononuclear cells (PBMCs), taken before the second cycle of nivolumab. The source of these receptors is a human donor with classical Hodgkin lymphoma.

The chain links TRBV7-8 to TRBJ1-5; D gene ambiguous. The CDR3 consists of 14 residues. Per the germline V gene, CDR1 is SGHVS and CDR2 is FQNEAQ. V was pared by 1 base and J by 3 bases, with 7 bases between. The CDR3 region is CASSLGQYNQPQHF. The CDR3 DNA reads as TGTGCCAGCAGCTTAGGCCAGTACAATCAGCCCCAGCATTTT.

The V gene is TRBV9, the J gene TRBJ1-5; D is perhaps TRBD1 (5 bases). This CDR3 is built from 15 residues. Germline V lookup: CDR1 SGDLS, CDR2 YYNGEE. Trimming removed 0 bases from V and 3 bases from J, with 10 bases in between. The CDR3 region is CASSVGGTSNQPQHF. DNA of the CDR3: TGTGCCAGCAGCGTAGGAGGGACCTCCAATCAGCCCCAGCATTTT.

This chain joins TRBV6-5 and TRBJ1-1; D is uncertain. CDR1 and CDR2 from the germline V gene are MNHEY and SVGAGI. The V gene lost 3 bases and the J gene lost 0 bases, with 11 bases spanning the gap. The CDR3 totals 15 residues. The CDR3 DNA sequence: TGTGCCAGCAGTTATATTCCCGGGATGAACACTGAAGCTTTCTTT. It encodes CASSYIPGMNTEAFF.

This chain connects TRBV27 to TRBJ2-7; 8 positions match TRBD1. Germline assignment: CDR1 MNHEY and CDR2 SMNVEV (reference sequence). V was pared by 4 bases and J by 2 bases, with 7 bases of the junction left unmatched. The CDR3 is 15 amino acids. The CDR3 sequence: CASSSGQGPPYEQYF. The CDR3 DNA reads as TGTGCCAGCAGTTCAGGACAGGGCCCCCCCTACGAGCAGTACTTC.

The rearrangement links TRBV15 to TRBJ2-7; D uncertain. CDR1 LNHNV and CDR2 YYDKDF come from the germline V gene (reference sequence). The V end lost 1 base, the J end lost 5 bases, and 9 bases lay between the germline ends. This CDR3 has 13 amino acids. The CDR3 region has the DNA TGTGCCACCAGCAGAGTGGGTATAAACGAGCAGTACTTC. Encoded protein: CATSRVGINEQYF.

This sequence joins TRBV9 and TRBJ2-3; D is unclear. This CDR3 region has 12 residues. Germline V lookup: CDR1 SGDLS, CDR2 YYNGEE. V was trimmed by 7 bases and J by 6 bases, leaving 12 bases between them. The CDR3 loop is CASEDQADTQYF. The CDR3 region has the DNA TGTGCCAGCGAAGACCAAGCGGATACGCAGTATTTT. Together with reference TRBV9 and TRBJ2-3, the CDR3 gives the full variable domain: DSGVTQTPKHLITATGQRVTLRCSPRSGDLSVYWYQQSLDQGLQFLIQYYNGEERAKGNILERFSAQQFPDLHSELNLSSLELGDSALYFCASEDQADTQYFGPGTRLTVL.

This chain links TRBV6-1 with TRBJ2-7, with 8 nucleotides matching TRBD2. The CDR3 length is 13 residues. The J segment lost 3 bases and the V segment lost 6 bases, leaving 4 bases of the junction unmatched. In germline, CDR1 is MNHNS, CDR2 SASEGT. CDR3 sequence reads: CASSYSGIYEQYF. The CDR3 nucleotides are TGTGCCAGCAGCTATAGCGGGATCTACGAGCAGTACTTC.

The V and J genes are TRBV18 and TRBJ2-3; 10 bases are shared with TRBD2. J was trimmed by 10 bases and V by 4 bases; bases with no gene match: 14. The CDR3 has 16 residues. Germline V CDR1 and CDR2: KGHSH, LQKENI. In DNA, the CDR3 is TGTGCCAGCTCACAAACCGGGACTAGCGATAGTTTGGCGCAGTATTTT. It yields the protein CASSQTGTSDSLAQYF.

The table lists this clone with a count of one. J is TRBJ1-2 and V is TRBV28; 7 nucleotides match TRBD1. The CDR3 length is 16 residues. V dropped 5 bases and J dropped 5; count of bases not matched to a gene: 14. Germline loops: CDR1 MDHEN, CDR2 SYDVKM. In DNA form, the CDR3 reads TGTGCCAGCAGTCCTATCCAACAGGGGCCGCTGTATGGCTACACCTTC. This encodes CASSPIQQGPLYGYTF.

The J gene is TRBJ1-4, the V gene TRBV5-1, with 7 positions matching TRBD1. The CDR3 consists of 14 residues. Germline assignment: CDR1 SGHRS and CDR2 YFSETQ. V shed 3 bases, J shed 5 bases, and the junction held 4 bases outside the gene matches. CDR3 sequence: CASSWTGRNEKLFF. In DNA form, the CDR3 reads TGCGCCAGCAGCTGGACAGGACGGAATGAAAAACTGTTTTTT.

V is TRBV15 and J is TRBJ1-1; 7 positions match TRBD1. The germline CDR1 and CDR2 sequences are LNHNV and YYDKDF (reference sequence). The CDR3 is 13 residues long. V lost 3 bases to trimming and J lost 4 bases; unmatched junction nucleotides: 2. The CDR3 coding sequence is TGTGCCACCAGCAGGCAGGGGGGCACTGAAGCTTTCTTT. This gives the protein CATSRQGGTEAFF. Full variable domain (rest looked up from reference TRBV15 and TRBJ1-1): DAMVIQNPRYQVTQFGKPVTLSCSQTLNHNVMYWYQQKSSQAPKLLFHYYDKDFNNEADTPDNFQSRRPNTSFCFLDIRSPGLGDTAMYLCATSRQGGTEAFFGQGTRLTVV.

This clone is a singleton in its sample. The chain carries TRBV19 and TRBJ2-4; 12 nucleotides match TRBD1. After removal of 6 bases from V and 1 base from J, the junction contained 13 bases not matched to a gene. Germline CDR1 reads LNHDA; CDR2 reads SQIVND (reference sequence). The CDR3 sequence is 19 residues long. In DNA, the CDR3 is TGTGCCAGTAGCCTTACCGGGACAGGGGGCCATCTGGCCAAAAACATTCAGTACTTC. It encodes CASSLTGTGGHLAKNIQYF.

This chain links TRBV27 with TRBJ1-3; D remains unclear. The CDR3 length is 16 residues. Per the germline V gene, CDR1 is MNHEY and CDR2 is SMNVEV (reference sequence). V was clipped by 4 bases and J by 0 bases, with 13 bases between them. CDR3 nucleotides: TGTGCCAGCAGTTCTTGGACGGGTAGCTCTGGAAACACCATATATTTT. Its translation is CASSSWTGSSGNTIYF.

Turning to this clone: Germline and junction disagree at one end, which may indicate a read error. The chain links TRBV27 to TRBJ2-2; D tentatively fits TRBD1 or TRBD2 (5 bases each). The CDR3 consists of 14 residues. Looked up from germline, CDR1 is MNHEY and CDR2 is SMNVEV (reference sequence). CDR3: CASRGRVEHRGAVF. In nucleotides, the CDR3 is TGTGCCAGCAGGGGGCGCGTCGAACACCGGGGAGCTGTTTTT.

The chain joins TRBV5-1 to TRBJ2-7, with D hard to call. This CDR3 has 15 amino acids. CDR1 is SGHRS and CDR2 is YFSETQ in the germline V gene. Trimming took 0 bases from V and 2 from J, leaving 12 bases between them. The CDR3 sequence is CASSLDSPNPYEQYF. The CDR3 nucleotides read TGCGCCAGCAGCTTGGACAGTCCTAACCCCTACGAGCAGTACTTC.

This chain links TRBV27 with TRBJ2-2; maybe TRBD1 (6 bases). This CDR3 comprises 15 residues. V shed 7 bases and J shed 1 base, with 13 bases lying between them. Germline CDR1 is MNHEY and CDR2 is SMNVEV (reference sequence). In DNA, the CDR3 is TGTGCCAGCAATACCTTGACAGGGAACACCGGGGAGCTGTTTTTT. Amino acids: CASNTLTGNTGELFF.

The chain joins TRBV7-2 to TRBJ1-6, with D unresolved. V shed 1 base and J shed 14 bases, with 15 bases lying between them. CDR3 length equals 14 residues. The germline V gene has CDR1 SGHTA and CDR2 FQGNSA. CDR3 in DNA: TGTGCCAGCAGCTTAGATGGTCAGTGCTGTTCCCTCCACTTT. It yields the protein CASSLDGQCCSLHF.

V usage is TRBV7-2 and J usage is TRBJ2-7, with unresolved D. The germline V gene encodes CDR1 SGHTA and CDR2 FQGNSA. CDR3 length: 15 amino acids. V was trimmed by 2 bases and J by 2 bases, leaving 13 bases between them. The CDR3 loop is CASSLIRCLAYEQYF. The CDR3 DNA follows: TGTGCCAGCAGCTTAATTAGGTGCCTGGCCTACGAGCAGTACTTC.

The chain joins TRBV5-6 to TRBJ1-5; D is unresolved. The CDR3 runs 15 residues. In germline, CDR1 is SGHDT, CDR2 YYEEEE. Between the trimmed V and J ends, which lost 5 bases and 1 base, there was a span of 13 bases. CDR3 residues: CASSLTAPSNQPQHF. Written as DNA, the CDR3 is TGTGCCAGCAGTCTTACGGCTCCAAGCAATCAGCCCCAGCATTTT.

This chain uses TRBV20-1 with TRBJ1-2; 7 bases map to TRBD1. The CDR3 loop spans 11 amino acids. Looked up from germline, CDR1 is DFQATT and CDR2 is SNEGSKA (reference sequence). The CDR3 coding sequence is TGCAGCGGACAGGCAAACTATGGCTACACCTTC. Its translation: CSGQANYGYTF.

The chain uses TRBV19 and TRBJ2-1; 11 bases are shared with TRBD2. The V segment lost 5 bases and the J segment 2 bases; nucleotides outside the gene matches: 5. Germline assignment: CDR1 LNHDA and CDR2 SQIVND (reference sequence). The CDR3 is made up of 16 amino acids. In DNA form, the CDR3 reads TGTGCCAGTAGTGTACTAGCGGGGGTCACCTACAATGAGCAGTTCTTC. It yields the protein CASSVLAGVTYNEQFF.

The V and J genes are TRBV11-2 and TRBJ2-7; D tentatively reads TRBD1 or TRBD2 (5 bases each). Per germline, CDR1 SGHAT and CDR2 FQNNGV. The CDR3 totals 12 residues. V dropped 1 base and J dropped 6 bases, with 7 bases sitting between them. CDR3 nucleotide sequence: TGTGCCAGCAGCTTAGTGGGGACCGAGCAGTACTTC. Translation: CASSLVGTEQYF. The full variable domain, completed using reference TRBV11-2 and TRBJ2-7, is EAGVAQSPRYKIIEKRQSVAFWCNPISGHATLYWYQQILGQGPKLLIQFQNNGVVDDSQLPKDRFSAERLKGVDSTLKIQPAKLEDSAVYLCASSLVGTEQYFGPGTRLTVT.

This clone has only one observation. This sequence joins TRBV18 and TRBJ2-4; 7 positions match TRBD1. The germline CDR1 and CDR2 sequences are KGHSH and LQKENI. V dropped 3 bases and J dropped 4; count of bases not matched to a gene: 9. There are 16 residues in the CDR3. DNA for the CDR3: TGTGCCAGCTCACCGGCGACAGGGTTGGTTAAAAACATTCAGTACTTC. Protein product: CASSPATGLVKNIQYF.

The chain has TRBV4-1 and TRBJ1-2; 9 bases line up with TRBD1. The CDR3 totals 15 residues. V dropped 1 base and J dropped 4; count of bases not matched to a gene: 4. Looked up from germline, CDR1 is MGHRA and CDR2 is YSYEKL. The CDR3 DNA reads TGCGCCAGCAGCCAAGGGACAGGGGCCGTCTATGGCTACACCTTC. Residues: CASSQGTGAVYGYTF.

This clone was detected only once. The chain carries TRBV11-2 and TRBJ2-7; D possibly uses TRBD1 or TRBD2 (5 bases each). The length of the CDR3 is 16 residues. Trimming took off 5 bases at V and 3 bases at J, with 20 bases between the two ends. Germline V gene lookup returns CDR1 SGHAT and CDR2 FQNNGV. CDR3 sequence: CASSDLPGGGYYEQYF. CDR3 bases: TGTGCCAGCAGCGACCTCCCCGGTGGGGGTTACTACGAGCAGTACTTC.

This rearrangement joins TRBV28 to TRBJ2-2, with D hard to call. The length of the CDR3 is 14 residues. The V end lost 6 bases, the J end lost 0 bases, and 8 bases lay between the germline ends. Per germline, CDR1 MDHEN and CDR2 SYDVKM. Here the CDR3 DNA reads TGTGCCAGCAGGGTAAGGGCGAACACCGGGGAGCTGTTTTTT. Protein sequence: CASRVRANTGELFF. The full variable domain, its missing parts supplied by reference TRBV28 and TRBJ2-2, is DVKVTQSSRYLVKRTGEKVFLECVQDMDHENMFWYRQDPGLGLRLIYFSYDVKMKEKGDIPEGYSVSREKKERFSLILESASTNQTSMYLCASRVRANTGELFFGEGSRLTVL.

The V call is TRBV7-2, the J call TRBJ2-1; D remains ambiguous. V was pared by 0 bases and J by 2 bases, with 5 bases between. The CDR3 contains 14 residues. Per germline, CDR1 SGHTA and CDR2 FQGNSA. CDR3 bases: TGTGCCAGCAGCTTAGCGGGGACCTACAATGAGCAGTTCTTC. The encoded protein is CASSLAGTYNEQFF.

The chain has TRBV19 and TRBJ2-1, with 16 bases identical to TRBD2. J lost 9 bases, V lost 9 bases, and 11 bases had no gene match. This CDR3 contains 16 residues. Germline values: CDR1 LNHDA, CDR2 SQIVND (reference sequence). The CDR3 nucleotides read TGTGCCAGCACCCTTGGGACTAGCGGGAGGGAAGGTGAGCAGTTCTTC. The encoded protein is CASTLGTSGREGEQFF.

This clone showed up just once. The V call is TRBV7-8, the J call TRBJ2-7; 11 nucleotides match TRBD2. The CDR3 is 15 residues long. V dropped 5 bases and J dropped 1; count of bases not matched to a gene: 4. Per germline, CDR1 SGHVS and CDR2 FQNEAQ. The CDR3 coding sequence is TGTGCCAGCAGCGGCGGGACTAGCGGATCCTACGAGCAGTACTTC. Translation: CASSGGTSGSYEQYF.

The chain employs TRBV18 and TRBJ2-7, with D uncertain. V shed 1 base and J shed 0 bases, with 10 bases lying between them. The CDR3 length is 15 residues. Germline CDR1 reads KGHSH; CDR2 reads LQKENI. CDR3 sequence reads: CASSPQGSSSYEQYF. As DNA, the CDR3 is TGTGCCAGCTCACCACAGGGTTCTAGCTCCTACGAGCAGTACTTC.

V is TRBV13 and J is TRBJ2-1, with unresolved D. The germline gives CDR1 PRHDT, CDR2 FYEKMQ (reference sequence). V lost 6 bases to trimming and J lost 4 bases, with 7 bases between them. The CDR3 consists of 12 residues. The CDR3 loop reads CASSGRYNEQFF. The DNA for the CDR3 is TGTGCCAGCAGTGGGCGGTACAATGAGCAGTTCTTC.

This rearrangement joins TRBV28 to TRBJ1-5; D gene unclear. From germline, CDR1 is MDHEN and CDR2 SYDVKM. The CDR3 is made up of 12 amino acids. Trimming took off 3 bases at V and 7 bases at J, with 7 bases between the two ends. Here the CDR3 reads CASSFSRQPQHF. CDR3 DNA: TGTGCCAGCAGTTTCAGCAGACAGCCCCAGCATTTT.